The present T cell receptor (beta chain) was sequenced within a study of graft-versus-host responses after intestinal transplantation. About the study: The transplants performed in recipients were multivisceral, liver-intestinal, or isolated intestinal. Recipients were all induced with anti-thymocyte globulin, then given tacrolimus and steroids for around three years.

On this clone itself: The antigen is not known.

TCRdb keeps only in-frame clones here, not all; method: immunoSEQ multiplex PCR. Of 75,000 to 100,000 clones in the sample, roughly 83% are singletons; the top ten hold 1.4% to 1.5%. Study-wide results and limits: Analysis identified GvH clones in recipient marrow, with some appearing first in ileum or blood. Peak circulating GvH clone levels tracked with early post-transplant HvG declines.

Between the trimmed V and J ends, which lost 6 bases and 7 bases, there was a span of 10 bases. The germline V gene has CDR1 MNHEY and CDR2 SVGAGI. The CDR3 loop spans 13 amino acids. The sample in question was PBMCs, obtained 255 days after intestinal transplant. This clonotype originated in a human patient who received an intestinal transplant, so some T cells may come from the graft donor. The chain is built from TRBV6-5 and TRBJ1-6; the D gene is possibly TRBD1 (5 bases). CDR3 in amino acids: CASRRQYNSPLHF. As DNA, the CDR3 is TGTGCCAGCAGGCGACAGTACAATTCACCCCTCCACTTT.